A selection of T cell receptor beta chains follows, all from one sample in a study of molecular identifiers for immune sequencing clone quantification. TCRdb reprocessed the PCR reads via MiXCR and lists one record per CDR3 protein. The data hold around 460,000 distinct CDR3 sequences, with about 21% observed a single time. The sample taken for sequencing was naive CD8+ T cells from blood, with Jurkat cell RNA spiked in. Every receptor here comes from a human donor in good health. Some libraries in this study had Jurkat cell RNA spiked in. The CDR3 runs from the conserved cysteine through the conserved F or W. The D gene is left open where the match is weak. Clone size, where shown, is once, few, many, or a class for clones that have expanded.

V	size	J	D	DNA	CDR3
TRBV14	-	TRBJ1-2	-	TGTGCCAGCAGCGGGTCGGCAACTAAAGGCTACACCTTC	CASSGSATKGYTF
TRBV19	many	TRBJ1-1	-	TGTGCCAGTAGGAATGAACAGGGTGTCGACACTGAAGCTTTCTTT	CASRNEQGVDTEAFF
TRBV13	few	TRBJ1-1	TRBD1	TGTGCCAGCAGCCGACGGACAGGGGGCGTTAAGGACACTGAAGCTTTCTTT	CASSRRTGGVKDTEAFF
TRBV6-5	many	TRBJ2-7	TRBD1	TGTGCCAGCAGTTACGGGACAGGGGATGGCGAGCAGTACTTC	CASSYGTGDGEQYF
TRBV27	many	TRBJ1-1	-	TGTGCCAGCAAAGAACAGGTGCATTTATACACTGAAGCTTTCTTT	CASKEQVHLYTEAFF
TRBV5-1	many	TRBJ2-7	-	TGCGCCAGCAGCCCGAGGGGGGCGACCTTCCACGAGCAGTACTTC	CASSPRGATFHEQYF
TRBV23-1	-	TRBJ1-1	TRBD1	TGCGCCAGCAGTCAATGGGGCGGACAGGGCATGGACACTGAAGCTTTCTTT	CASSQWGGQGMDTEAFF
TRBV9	few	TRBJ1-1	TRBD1	TGTGCCAGCAGCGTCCGGCCGGGACAGGGGCAATGGACTGAAGCTTTCTTT	CASSVRPGQGQWTEAFF
TRBV30	-	TRBJ1-5	TRBD1	TGTGCCTGGAGTAAGGGGGCGGGTAGCAATCAGCCCCAGCATTTT	CAWSKGAGSNQPQHF
TRBV27	many	TRBJ2-7	-	TGTGCCAGCAGTTTGGAACAGGGTCCCTACGAGCAGTACTTC	CASSLEQGPYEQYF
TRBV4-3	many	TRBJ2-7	-	TGCGCCAGCAGCCCTGAGCCCGACTCAGGGGACGAGCAGTACTTC	CASSPEPDSGDEQYF
TRBV6-7	-	TRBJ2-1	TRBD2	TGTGCCTCCCTGGCGGGAGGGCCCGGTGAGCAGTTCTTC	CASLAGGPGEQFF
TRBV13	few	TRBJ2-7	-	TGTGCCAGCAGCTTCACAGGGTCTCGTCTCTACGAGCAGTACTTC	CASSFTGSRLYEQYF
TRBV7-9	-	TRBJ2-5	-	TGTGCCAGCAGCTTTGTAGGGGGCCAAGAGACCCAGTACTTC	CASSFVGGQETQYF
TRBV6-2/TRBV6-3	many	TRBJ1-1	TRBD1	TGTGCCAGCAGACCAACAGGGGAAAACACTGAAGCTTTCTTT	CASRPTGENTEAFF
TRBV28	few	TRBJ2-5	-	TGTGCCAGCAGATGGGGTAGCGGCGGCCAAGAGACCCAGTACTTC	CASRWGSGGQETQYF
TRBV6-2/TRBV6-3	-	TRBJ2-1	TRBD1	TGTGCCTGCAGCTTCCTGACAGGGATCGATGAGCAGTTCTTC	CACSFLTGIDEQFF